Reported below is one T cell receptor (beta chain). CDR1 and CDR2 (germline): SGHTA, FQGNSA. V dropped 6 bases and J dropped 6; count of bases not matched to a gene: 8. The CDR3 sequence is 15 residues long. TCRdb keeps only in-frame clones here, not all; method: immunoSEQ multiplex PCR. The table has about 110,000 clones, roughly nine tenths seen once. This sample was taken from a study of T cell changes during pregnancy in multiple sclerosis. This receptor was taken from a female donor with multiple sclerosis, enrolled in a pregnancy study. The sequencing used peripheral blood, collected before pregnancy. The chain joins TRBV7-2 to TRBJ2-1; TRBD2 matches at 10 bases. The CDR3 region is CASRLAGVSSNEQFF. CDR3 DNA sequence: TGTGCCAGCAGGCTAGCGGGAGTCTCTTCCAATGAGCAGTTCTTC. Combining the CDR3 with reference TRBV7-2 and TRBJ2-1 gives the whole variable domain GAGVSQSPSNKVTEKGKDVELRCDPISGHTALYWYRQSLGQGLEFLIYFQGNSAPDKSGLPSDRFSAERTGGSVSTLTIQRTQQEDSAVYLCASRLAGVSSNEQFFGPGTRLTVL.